This T cell receptor (beta chain) was sequenced in a study of blood T cell repertoires in COVID-19. The CDR3 covers 15 residues. CDR1 is SGHRS, CDR2 YFSETQ, per germline. V shed 5 bases and J 3 bases; nucleotides not matched to a gene: 7. Produced via immunoSEQ multiplex PCR; TCRdb's table is partial and in-frame only. The sample has 310,000 or so clones, approximately 90% seen once. This clone was picked up one time. The sequence was collected from a woman between 50 and 59 years old who had recovered from COVID-19. Sequenced input: peripheral blood. The chain employs TRBV5-1 and TRBJ2-3, with 9 bases that match TRBD2. The DNA of the CDR3 is TGCGCCAGCAGGCGGGGGGGAGAGTCAACAGATACGCAGTATTTT. This codes for CASRRGGESTDTQYF.